The 26 T cell receptor beta chains presented below share a single source sample, sequenced in a study of shared clonotypes between healthy human individuals (dated by TCRdb to about 2020). Library creation used the immunoSEQ multiplex PCR assay. TCRdb stores this immuneACCESS table with in-frame sequences only. Part of the clones is absent; in the studies checked, under half of the shortfall reflects unresolved V genes, and no reason is known for the rest. Across this sample there are some 2.1 million clones, with over 85% seen only once. The ten largest clonotypes hold over 1.5% of the sample. CD8 naive samples were obtained by positive selection for CCR7 among CD45RO-negative cells, yielding a CD45RA+CCR7+ population from which TemRA cells were excluded. The specimen sequenced was naive CD8+ T cells from PBMCs. The sample's cell subset or site label, decoded: CD45RA+CCR7+. The origin of the receptors is a man between 18 and 29 years old in good health. Some clones in this sample may be carry-over from other donors' samples.

Concerning this clone: At the DNA level, this CDR3 is encoded by other sequences in the same sample as well. The V and J genes are TRBV29-1 and TRBJ1-2, with 7 bases fitting TRBD1. The CDR3 runs to 11 residues. V lost 5 bases to trimming and J lost 6 bases; unmatched junction nucleotides: 3. Germline lookup yields CDR1 SQVTM and CDR2 ANQGSEA. CDR3 DNA sequence: TGCAGCGTTAGGACAGGTGATGGCTACACCTTC. It translates to CSVRTGDGYTF. Looking up the rest from reference TRBV29-1 and TRBJ1-2 gives the full variable domain: SAVISQKPSRDICQRGTSLTIQCQVDSQVTMMFWYRQQPGQSLTLIATANQGSEATYESGFVIDKFPISRPNLTFSTLTVSNMSPEDSSIYLCSVRTGDGYTFGSGTRLTVV.

The V and J genes are TRBV29-1 and TRBJ1-4, with D possibly TRBD1 on 6 matching bases. Trimming removed 2 bases from V and 5 bases from J, with 12 bases in between. The CDR3 is made up of 14 amino acids. Germline CDR1 and CDR2: SQVTM and ANQGSEA. The CDR3 loop is CSVENTQGNEKLFF. The CDR3 DNA reads TGCAGCGTTGAAAACACCCAGGGGAATGAAAAACTGTTTTTT.

A single count supports this clone. The genes are TRBV6-6 and TRBJ2-5; D may be TRBD2 (7 bases). The germline V and J ends were trimmed by 2 bases and 5 bases, with 15 bases remaining between them. Per germline, CDR1 MNHNY and CDR2 SVGAGI (reference sequence). This CDR3 spans 15 amino acids. CDR3 sequence: CASSYGGGRWETQYF. The CDR3 coding sequence is TGTGCCAGCAGTTACGGGGGCGGGAGATGGGAGACCCAGTACTTC.

The chain combines TRBV5-5 with TRBJ2-2; D perhaps matches TRBD1 (6 bases). Germline values: CDR1 SGHKS, CDR2 YYEKEE (reference sequence). CDR3 length: 17 residues. Trimming pared 4 bases from V and 0 bases from J, leaving 16 bases between. Here the CDR3 reads CASSLNPGTSNTGELFF. For the CDR3, the DNA is TGTGCCAGCAGCCTTAACCCCGGGACATCGAACACCGGGGAGCTGTTTTTT.

The chain has TRBV27 and TRBJ2-3; possibly TRBD2 for D (6 bases). The CDR3 contains 14 residues. Trimming pared 10 bases from V and 3 bases from J, leaving 17 bases between. The germline gives CDR1 MNHEY, CDR2 SMNVEV (reference sequence). The CDR3 nucleotides are TGTGCCACACGCTGGGGGGTTGGGACAGATACGCAGTATTTT. The encoded protein is CATRWGVGTDTQYF.

The V gene is TRBV7-9, the J gene TRBJ2-7; possibly TRBD2 for D (6 bases). The CDR3 contains 15 residues. Trimming cost V 4 bases and J 4 bases, with 17 bases left between them. Germline CDR1 SEHNR, CDR2 FQNEAQ (reference sequence). Here the CDR3 DNA reads TGTGCCAGCAGCTCAGTGGGGGGAGCAGTATACGAGCAGTACTTC. The encoded protein is CASSSVGGAVYEQYF.

The CDR3 nucleotides read TGTGCCAGCAGCATTCGGGACTTGCAATCCTACGAGCAGTACTTC. Translating gives CASSIRDLQSYEQYF. The rearrangement joins TRBV6-1 to TRBJ2-7, with TRBD2 as a possible D gene (6 bases). V lost 6 bases to trimming and J lost 1 base, with 16 bases between them. Germline lookup yields CDR1 MNHNS and CDR2 SASEGT. The length of the CDR3 is 15 residues.

The chain links TRBV29-1 to TRBJ2-7; D ambiguous. Looked up from germline, CDR1 is SQVTM and CDR2 is ANQGSEA. The ends were cut back, 2 bases at V and 5 bases at J, with 7 bases in the middle. This CDR3 is built from 11 residues. The CDR3 nucleotides read TGCAGCGTTGAACGTAAGAACGAGCAGTACTTC. Its protein product is CSVERKNEQYF.

CDR3 loop: CSALNEKLFF. The CDR3 nucleotides read TGCAGCGCTTTAAATGAAAAACTGTTTTTT. V usage is TRBV29-1 and J usage is TRBJ1-4; D unresolved. The CDR3 totals 10 residues. The germline V gene has CDR1 SQVTM and CDR2 ANQGSEA. V was cut by 7 bases and J by 5 bases, with 5 bases left in between.

The chain links TRBV5-1 to TRBJ2-5; D unresolved. The CDR3 consists of 12 residues. Looked up from germline, CDR1 is SGHRS and CDR2 is YFSETQ. Deletions cut 5 bases from V and 3 bases from J, with 8 bases between. Here the CDR3 reads CASRTTEETQYF. The CDR3 nucleotides are TGCGCCAGCAGAACTACAGAAGAGACCCAGTACTTC.

The chain couples TRBV7-2 to TRBJ2-2, with 14 bases identical to TRBD2. This CDR3 has 18 amino acids. With V trimmed by 5 bases and J by 0 bases, 5 bases remained unmatched. The V gene's germline CDR1 is SGHTA and CDR2 FQGNSA. The CDR3: CASSPGLAGDPNTGELFF. The CDR3 DNA reads as TGTGCCAGCAGCCCGGGACTAGCGGGAGACCCGAACACCGGGGAGCTGTTTTTT.

Regarding this clone: Other DNA sequences in this specimen translate into the identical CDR3. The chain combines TRBV5-1 with TRBJ2-7; no clear D gene. Germline V gene lookup returns CDR1 SGHRS and CDR2 YFSETQ. The CDR3 runs 14 residues. The V gene lost 0 bases and the J gene lost 2 bases, with 9 bases spanning the gap. The CDR3 loop is CASSLVPETYEQYF. For the CDR3, the DNA is TGCGCCAGCAGCTTGGTACCCGAGACCTACGAGCAGTACTTC. Filled out from reference TRBV5-1 and TRBJ2-7, the complete variable domain reads KAGVTQTPRYLIKTRGQQVTLSCSPISGHRSVSWYQQTPGQGLQFLFEYFSETQRNKGNFPGRFSGRQFSNSRSEMNVSTLELGDSALYLCASSLVPETYEQYFGPGTRLTVT.

The rearrangement links TRBV2 to TRBJ1-2; maybe TRBD1 (6 bases). Trimming stripped 5 bases from V and 0 bases from J, with 10 bases between. From germline, CDR1 is SNHLY and CDR2 FYNNEI. CDR3 length: 14 amino acids. This CDR3 reads CASSPWTANYGYTF. The CDR3 coding sequence is TGTGCCAGCAGTCCGTGGACAGCTAACTATGGCTACACCTTC.

Only one count was recorded for this clone. The V gene is TRBV7-9, the J gene TRBJ2-7, with D tentatively TRBD2 (5 bases). There are 14 residues in the CDR3. The germline V gene encodes CDR1 SEHNR and CDR2 FQNEAQ (reference sequence). V lost 6 bases and J 2 bases, leaving 14 bases between the germline ends. The CDR3 protein is CASSKEGPTYEQYF. The CDR3 DNA is TGTGCCAGCAGTAAAGAGGGTCCTACCTACGAGCAGTACTTC.

The chain joins TRBV2 to TRBJ1-1; unclear D gene. V was pared by 1 base and J by 1 base, with 7 bases between. The length of the CDR3 is 14 residues. Germline CDR1 SNHLY, CDR2 FYNNEI. The CDR3 DNA sequence: TGTGCCAGCAGTGAAGTTTACGGGAACACTGAAGCTTTCTTT. It encodes CASSEVYGNTEAFF.

Only one count was recorded for this clone. The chain combines TRBV27 with TRBJ1-5, with a weak D call TRBD1 (5 bases). This CDR3 comprises 19 residues. Deletions cut 5 bases from V and 0 bases from J, with 23 bases between. Germline CDR1 and CDR2: MNHEY and SMNVEV (reference sequence). The DNA for the CDR3 is TGTGCCAGCAGTGATTTGGGGCAGGACGGATCTTATAGCAATCAGCCCCAGCATTTT. It encodes CASSDLGQDGSYSNQPQHF.

The chain joins TRBV9 to TRBJ2-1; 8 positions agree with TRBD2. The CDR3 consists of 17 residues. The germline gives CDR1 SGDLS, CDR2 YYNGEE. The V segment lost 0 bases and the J segment 9 bases; nucleotides outside the gene matches: 14. Written as DNA, the CDR3 is TGTGCCAGCAGCGTAGCCCAGGATAGCGGGATTAATAGTGAGCAGTTCTTC. It yields the protein CASSVAQDSGINSEQFF.

In the case of this clone: Other DNA sequences from this sample encode an identical CDR3 as well. The CDR3, as DNA: TGTGCCAGCAGCTTAGCCCTGGGACAGAACACTGAAGCTTTCTTT. Translated, it gives CASSLALGQNTEAFF. The chain carries TRBV7-9 and TRBJ1-1; tentatively, D is TRBD1 (6 bases). The V gene's germline CDR1 is SEHNR and CDR2 FQNEAQ (reference sequence). Trimming stripped 0 bases from V and 1 base from J, with 9 bases between. This CDR3 spans 15 amino acids. The full variable domain, its missing parts supplied by reference TRBV7-9 and TRBJ1-1, is DTGVSQNPRHKITKRGQNVTFRCDPISEHNRLYWYRQTLGQGPEFLTYFQNEAQLEKSRLLSDRFSAERPKGSFSTLEIQRTEQGDSAMYLCASSLALGQNTEAFFGQGTRLTVV.

This clone appeared a single time. The gene calls are TRBV29-1 and TRBJ2-5; 8 positions match TRBD1. The V segment lost 4 bases and the J segment 4 bases; nucleotides outside the gene matches: 8. The CDR3 is 14 amino acids. Germline assignment: CDR1 SQVTM and CDR2 ANQGSEA. Here the CDR3 DNA reads TGCAGCGTTGGGACAGGGCCTTTTGGAGAGACCCAGTACTTC. Translation gives CSVGTGPFGETQYF. Using reference TRBV29-1 and TRBJ2-5 for the parts outside the CDR3, the full variable domain is SAVISQKPSRDICQRGTSLTIQCQVDSQVTMMFWYRQQPGQSLTLIATANQGSEATYESGFVIDKFPISRPNLTFSTLTVSNMSPEDSSIYLCSVGTGPFGETQYFGPGTRLLVL.

The chain joins TRBV7-9 to TRBJ2-1; no definite D call. The CDR3 length is 12 residues. Germline V gene data show CDR1 as SEHNR and CDR2 as FQNEAQ (reference sequence). With 5 bases removed from V and 9 bases from J, the gap between germline ends came to 11 bases. CDR3 in amino acids: CASSPVLGEQFF. The CDR3 DNA follows: TGTGCCAGCAGCCCCGTTCTGGGTGAGCAGTTCTTC. Full variable domain (missing parts from reference TRBV7-9 and TRBJ2-1): DTGVSQNPRHKITKRGQNVTFRCDPISEHNRLYWYRQTLGQGPEFLTYFQNEAQLEKSRLLSDRFSAERPKGSFSTLEIQRTEQGDSAMYLCASSPVLGEQFFGPGTRLTVL.

This sequence joins TRBV7-9 and TRBJ1-1, with TRBD1 matching over 8 bases. The CDR3 totals 17 residues. V lost 5 bases, J lost 0 bases, and 11 bases stayed unmatched. Germline values: CDR1 SEHNR, CDR2 FQNEAQ (reference sequence). The CDR3 sequence is CASSPRQGRGLNTEAFF. For the CDR3, the DNA is TGTGCCAGCAGCCCCCGACAGGGGAGAGGGCTGAACACTGAAGCTTTCTTT. The full variable domain, completed using reference TRBV7-9 and TRBJ1-1, is DTGVSQNPRHKITKRGQNVTFRCDPISEHNRLYWYRQTLGQGPEFLTYFQNEAQLEKSRLLSDRFSAERPKGSFSTLEIQRTEQGDSAMYLCASSPRQGRGLNTEAFFGQGTRLTVV.

This chain uses TRBV27 with TRBJ2-4; the D call may be TRBD1 or TRBD2 (5 bases each). The V and J ends lost 7 bases and 3 bases respectively, with 34 bases between them. The CDR3 spans 21 residues. Germline V CDR1 and CDR2: MNHEY, SMNVEV (reference sequence). CDR3 residues: CASTPKGPGTVLNGVKNIQYF. The DNA of the CDR3 is TGTGCCAGCACCCCCAAGGGACCCGGGACGGTTCTTAATGGAGTCAAAAACATTCAGTACTTC.

This chain joins TRBV27 and TRBJ2-1; D may correspond to TRBD1 or TRBD2 (5 bases each). Germline loops: CDR1 MNHEY, CDR2 SMNVEV (reference sequence). V lost 8 bases and J lost 6, with 14 bases in between. The CDR3 spans 13 residues. CDR3: CASGAGGSNEQFF. The CDR3, as DNA: TGTGCCAGCGGGGCGGGCGGGTCCAATGAGCAGTTCTTC.

This clone was observed a single time. The chain links TRBV19 to TRBJ2-1; 7 bases map to TRBD1. Germline trimming cut 3 bases from V and 2 bases from J; bases unmatched to any gene: 4. This CDR3 has 15 amino acids. Germline lookup yields CDR1 LNHDA and CDR2 SQIVND (reference sequence). The CDR3 is CASSIDRAAYNEQFF. DNA of the CDR3: TGTGCCAGTAGTATTGACAGGGCGGCCTACAATGAGCAGTTCTTC.

The V gene is TRBV13, the J gene TRBJ2-7, with D perhaps matching TRBD1 (6 bases). This CDR3 comprises 14 residues. The V and J ends lost 0 bases and 4 bases respectively, with 10 bases between them. Germline lookup yields CDR1 PRHDT and CDR2 FYEKMQ (reference sequence). As DNA, the CDR3 is TGTGCCAGCAGCTTAGGCAGGGACACGTACGAGCAGTACTTC. It translates to CASSLGRDTYEQYF.

This clone was seen a single time. The chain carries TRBV7-6 and TRBJ2-1; weak D call: TRBD2 (5 bases). Per germline, CDR1 SGHVS and CDR2 FNYEAQ. The CDR3 contains 18 residues. The germline V and J ends were trimmed by 2 bases and 5 bases, with 22 bases remaining between them. CDR3 nucleotide sequence: TGTGCCAGCAGCTTAATCGACTACCGGGTGAAAGTACACAATGAGCAGTTCTTC. It translates to CASSLIDYRVKVHNEQFF.